The 9 T cell receptor beta chains presented below share a single source sample, sequenced in a study of cytomegalovirus exposure and HLA in healthy donors. Primers: 60 Vbeta forward and 13 Jbeta reverse. The table came from immunoSEQ multiplex PCR; TCRdb's copy has only in-frame clones and leaves some out. Here the sample spans over 40,000 clones, 75% to 80% being singletons. Sequences were obtained from PBMCs. The receptors shown here come from a woman between 40 and 50 years old in good health and CMV-seropositive.

The chain joins TRBV7-9 to TRBJ2-6; no clear D gene. With 7 bases removed from V and 0 bases from J, the gap between germline ends came to 4 bases. The CDR3 spans 13 residues. Per the germline V gene, CDR1 is SEHNR and CDR2 is FQNEAQ (reference sequence). The CDR3 sequence is CASTLSGANVLTF. The DNA of the CDR3 is TGTGCCAGCACCCTCTCTGGGGCCAACGTCCTGACTTTC.

In its sample, this clone was seen once. The chain uses TRBV14 and TRBJ2-2; D unclear. V was clipped by 2 bases and J by 4 bases, with 14 bases between them. The CDR3 is made up of 16 amino acids. Germline V lookup: CDR1 SGHDN, CDR2 FVKESK. This CDR3 is CASSQPATVATGELFF. The DNA of the CDR3 is TGTGCCAGCAGCCAACCGGCCACAGTGGCCACCGGGGAGCTGTTTTTT.

The rearrangement joins TRBV6-5 to TRBJ1-1, with 7 bases matching TRBD1. The germline CDR1 and CDR2 sequences are MNHEY and SVGAGI. The V and J ends lost 2 bases and 8 bases, in that order; junction bases with no gene match: 5. This CDR3 has 13 residues. CDR3 sequence (DNA): TGTGCCAGCAGTTACGAGGTGACAGGGGAAGCTTTCTTT. Amino acid sequence: CASSYEVTGEAFF.

The chain uses TRBV11-3 and TRBJ2-3; D is possibly TRBD1 (5 bases). The ends were cut back, 1 base at V and 1 base at J, with 9 bases in the middle. There are 15 residues in the CDR3. Germline lookup yields CDR1 SGHNT and CDR2 YENEEA. In nucleotides, the CDR3 is TGTGCCAGCAGCTTAGGACAGTTAGGCACAGATACGCAGTATTTT. This translates into CASSLGQLGTDTQYF.

The chain links TRBV28 to TRBJ1-6, with 9 bases matching TRBD1. This CDR3 region has 15 residues. With V trimmed by 6 bases and J by 7 bases, 7 bases remained unmatched. Germline CDR1 reads MDHEN; CDR2 reads SYDVKM. The CDR3 is CASSRRDRANSPLHF. CDR3 sequence (DNA): TGTGCCAGCAGCCGCCGGGACAGGGCCAATTCACCCCTCCACTTT.

In this sample, this clone turned up a few times. The V gene is TRBV29-1, the J gene TRBJ1-1, with 8 bases that match TRBD1. With 6 bases clipped from V and 0 bases from J, the junction kept 9 bases outside the gene matches. Germline-derived CDR1 and CDR2 are SQVTM and ANQGSEA. The CDR3 extends over 15 amino acids. The CDR3 sequence is CSVGPWTGLNTEAFF. The CDR3 DNA reads as TGCAGCGTCGGACCCTGGACAGGGTTGAACACTGAAGCTTTCTTT.

By proportion, this clone is medium-sized. The chain couples TRBV10-2 to TRBJ2-7; D not resolved. The CDR3 spans 14 residues. The V and J ends lost 6 bases and 6 bases respectively, with 18 bases between them. Germline V gives CDR1 WSHSY, CDR2 SAAADI. The CDR3 sequence is CASSLDSFTPEQYF. The CDR3, as DNA: TGCGCCAGCAGCCTCGACTCTTTCACCCCCGAGCAGTACTTC.

The CDR3 DNA is TGTGCCAGCACCCTGGGGGGGGCGCAGCGGCAGCCCCAGCATTTT. Translated: CASTLGGAQRQPQHF. The J gene is TRBJ1-5, the V gene TRBV28; tentatively, D is TRBD1 (6 bases). Germline V gene lookup returns CDR1 MDHEN and CDR2 SYDVKM. There are 15 residues in the CDR3. Trimming took off 7 bases at V and 7 bases at J, with 20 bases between the two ends.

V gene TRBV2 combines with J gene TRBJ2-5; a possible D gene is TRBD2 (6 bases). The DNA end is a closer match to TRBJ2-7, so the J assignment may be wrong. This CDR3 has 12 amino acids. Germline V gene sequence: CDR1 SNHLY, CDR2 FYNNEI. In DNA form, the CDR3 reads TGTGCCAGTGGGGGGTTCTCCTACGAGCAGTACTTC. It specifies CASGGFSYEQYF.